This T cell receptor (beta chain) is drawn from a study of blood T cell repertoires in COVID-19. Turning to the study itself: In each case, the material was cDNA or gDNA derived from T cells, B-cell-depleted T cells, or PBMCs.

Germline CDR1 SGHRS, CDR2 YFSETQ. The V end lost 1 base, the J end lost 6 bases, and 9 bases lay between the germline ends. The CDR3 runs 13 residues. In the source study's methods: Amplifying reference gene primers gave estimates of nucleated cell counts. Sequencing was performed with immunoSEQ multiplex PCR; in TCRdb, only in-frame clones are kept and a portion is missing. V, J and clone size were drawn from that table, and D and trimming were deduced from the DNA. This sample carries about 93,000 clones, roughly nine tenths of them seen once, and the ten largest clones take about 2%. The receptor was derived from a man between 50 and 59 years old with acute or convalescent COVID-19. Sequencing input: peripheral blood. The chain combines TRBV5-1 with TRBJ2-3; D gene unclear. In DNA form, the CDR3 reads TGCGCCAGCAGCTTGTGGCCGGAGGATACGCAGTATTTT. It specifies CASSLWPEDTQYF.